This entry lists 19 T cell receptor beta chains sequenced from one sample in a study of T cell repertoires in cytomegalovirus infection. TCRdb redid the calling of the reads with MiXCR, one entry per CDR3 protein. The sample includes 290,000 or so distinct CDR3 sequences, 9.6% of them seen just once. The sequenced sample consisted of PBMCs. These receptors originate from a human donor in good health (CMV status not recorded). Some clones in this sample may be carry-over from other donors' samples.

This clonotype was observed many times. CDR3 protein: CAIRQGGGDQHF. The DNA of the CDR3 is TGTGCCATCAGGCAAGGGGGGGGGGACCAGCATTTT. The rearrangement joins TRBV10-3 to TRBJ1-5, with D possibly matching TRBD1 (6 bases). Trimming removed 6 bases from V and 12 bases from J, with 15 bases in between. CDR1 and CDR2 (germline): ENHRY, SYGVKD. CDR3 length equals 12 residues.

This clonotype has at least ten counts. The chain is built from TRBV10-3 and TRBJ1-1, with D uncertain. Germline V gene lookup returns CDR1 ENHRY and CDR2 SYGVKD. The CDR3 loop spans 11 amino acids. Trimming shortened V by 8 bases and J by 4 bases, and 8 bases separated the two germline ends. The CDR3 here is CAIVVGTEAFF. The CDR3, as DNA: TGTGCCATCGTCGTGGGCACTGAAGCTTTCTTT.

This clonotype has a count of ten or more. V gene TRBV28 combines with J gene TRBJ2-7; D remains unclear. Trimming stripped 2 bases from V and 0 bases from J, with 8 bases between. Germline V gene sequence: CDR1 MDHEN, CDR2 SYDVKM. The CDR3 runs to 14 residues. The CDR3 coding sequence is TGTGCCAGCAGTTTAACTGGAAGCTCCTACGAGCAGTACGTC. Protein sequence: CASSLTGSSYEQYV.

CDR3 sequence reads: CASSYGVAGGGYNEQFF. The CDR3 DNA reads TGTGCCAGCAGTTACGGGGTAGCGGGGGGTGGGTACAATGAGCAGTTCTTC. V usage is TRBV6-6 and J usage is TRBJ2-1, with 10 bases lining up with TRBD2. V was pared by 2 bases and J by 4 bases, with 8 bases of the junction left unmatched. Looked up from germline, CDR1 is MNHNY and CDR2 is SVGAGI (reference sequence). The CDR3 consists of 17 residues.

This clonotype showed up many times. The chain employs TRBV28 and TRBJ2-7; 7 bases line up with TRBD1. This CDR3 spans 14 amino acids. Per germline, CDR1 MDHEN and CDR2 SYDVKM. Germline trimming cut 1 base from V and 5 bases from J; bases unmatched to any gene: 5. CDR3 amino acids: CASSLSDRAHEQYV. DNA for the CDR3: TGTGCCAGCAGTTTATCCGACAGGGCCCACGAGCAGTACGTC.

The table lists this clonotype with many counts. The genes are TRBV7-9 and TRBJ1-4, with no clear D. This CDR3 has 15 amino acids. CDR1 and CDR2 from the germline V gene are SEHNR and FQNEAQ (reference sequence). V shed 5 bases and J shed 4 bases, with 14 bases lying between them. The CDR3 loop is CASSNPGPRNEKLFF. The CDR3 DNA follows: TGTGCCAGCAGCAACCCGGGCCCCCGTAATGAAAAACTGTTTTTT.

This clonotype occurred many times. The gene calls are TRBV12-5 and TRBJ2-3; unclear D gene. The CDR3 loop spans 14 amino acids. Deletions cut 2 bases from V and 3 bases from J, with 9 bases between. The germline CDR1 and CDR2 sequences are LGHNT and FRNRAP. The CDR3 coding sequence is TGTGCTAGTGGTTTGCCGGAATCAACAGATACGCAGTATTTT. Translation: CASGLPESTDTQYF.

This chain connects TRBV6-6 to TRBJ2-3; D call uncertain. The V gene's germline CDR1 is MNHNY and CDR2 SVGAGI (reference sequence). Between the trimmed V and J ends, which lost 2 bases and 6 bases, there was a span of 9 bases. This CDR3 contains 13 residues. The CDR3, as DNA: TGTGCCAGCAGTTACCGAGTGTGGGATACGCAGTATTTT. Translation gives CASSYRVWDTQYF.

The chain has TRBV12-3 or TRBV12-4 and TRBJ1-2, with D maybe TRBD1 (6 bases). Between the trimmed V and J ends, which lost 6 bases and 7 bases, there was a span of 21 bases. The length of the CDR3 is 15 residues. The CDR3 spells CASSFYRVGEGGYTF. In DNA, the CDR3 is TGTGCCAGCAGCTTTTACAGGGTGGGAGAGGGTGGCTACACCTTC.

Only a few counts were recorded for this clonotype. The CDR3: CASSYGLAGNEQYV. Written as DNA, the CDR3 is TGTGCCAGCAGTTACGGGCTAGCGGGGAACGAGCAGTACGTC. The J gene is TRBJ2-7, the V gene TRBV6-2 or TRBV6-3; 9 bases agree with TRBD2. The CDR3 covers 14 residues. Trimming removed 2 bases from V and 5 bases from J; junction bases left unmatched: 4. CDR1 is MNHEY, CDR2 SVGEGT, per germline.

In its sample, this clonotype was seen many times. This sequence joins TRBV7-2 and TRBJ2-3, with 8 bases aligning to TRBD1. Unmatched junction bases numbered 11, after V lost 4 bases and J lost 8 bases. Germline CDR1 SGHTA, CDR2 FQGNSA. This CDR3 is 15 amino acids long. The CDR3 sequence is CASSSWTGFEGTQYF. The CDR3 DNA is TGTGCCAGCAGCTCCTGGACAGGGTTTGAGGGTACGCAGTATTTT. The variable domain in full, completed from reference TRBV7-2 and TRBJ2-3, reads GAGVSQSPSNKVTEKGKDVELRCDPISGHTALYWYRQSLGQGLEFLIYFQGNSAPDKSGLPSDRFSAERTGGSVSTLTIQRTQQEDSAVYLCASSSWTGFEGTQYFGPGTRLTVL.

V and J are TRBV5-1 and TRBJ1-1; tentatively, D is TRBD1 (5 bases). V was pared by 4 bases and J by 0 bases, with 13 bases between. CDR1 and CDR2 from the germline V gene are SGHRS and YFSETQ. This CDR3 has 15 amino acids. CDR3 region: CASSGTGTVNTEAFF. The CDR3 DNA reads TGCGCCAGCAGCGGCACCGGGACGGTGAACACTGAAGCTTTCTTT.

This clonotype has a count of ten or more. The chain couples TRBV15 to TRBJ2-7, with D maybe TRBD2 (6 bases). The CDR3 runs to 13 residues. The germline gives CDR1 LNHNV, CDR2 YYDKDF (reference sequence). In DNA, the CDR3 is TGTGCGACCAGGGAGGCCAATTCCTACGAGCAGTACGTC. Encoded protein: CATREANSYEQYV.

This clonotype was counted many times. The chain has TRBV7-6 and TRBJ2-2; D uncertain. V shed 5 bases and J shed 9 bases, with 10 bases lying between them. Germline CDR1 is SGHVS and CDR2 is FNYEAQ. There are 12 residues in the CDR3. For the CDR3, the DNA is TGTGCCAGCAGCCCCGGTCTGAGGGAGCTGTTTTTT. Amino acids: CASSPGLRELFF.

Only a few counts were recorded for this clonotype. The chain recombines TRBV29-1 with TRBJ2-1; 10 bases line up with TRBD1. V was clipped by 4 bases and J by 9 bases; unmatched bases: 6. The CDR3 runs to 13 residues. CDR1 and CDR2 from the germline V gene are SQVTM and ANQGSEA. For the CDR3, the DNA is TGCAGCGTTGCCAGCCGGACAGGGGGTGAGCAGTTCTTC. This codes for CSVASRTGGEQFF.

This clonotype was recorded many times. The chain employs TRBV29-1 and TRBJ2-3; 11 nucleotides match TRBD2. Germline lookup yields CDR1 SQVTM and CDR2 ANQGSEA. J lost 5 bases, V lost 4 bases, and 5 bases had no gene match. This CDR3 contains 14 residues. CDR3 sequence: CSVGVAGGQDTQYF. In DNA, the CDR3 is TGCAGCGTTGGGGTAGCGGGGGGGCAAGATACGCAGTATTTT.

There are many counts of this clonotype. This CDR3 is CASSSSDPAKEKLFF. CDR3 nucleotides: TGTGCCAGCAGCTCTTCAGATCCAGCAAAGGAAAAACTGTTTTTT. The chain is built from TRBV7-9 and TRBJ1-4; no reliable D call. CDR3 size: 15 residues. Trimming cost V 4 bases and J 8 bases, with 17 bases left between them. Germline V gene data show CDR1 as SEHNR and CDR2 as FQNEAQ (reference sequence).

This clonotype has ten or more counts. The chain uses TRBV7-2 and TRBJ2-5, with a tentative D call TRBD2 (6 bases). CDR3 length: 16 residues. CDR1 and CDR2 (germline): SGHTA, FQGNSA. V was pared by 5 bases and J by 1 base, with 17 bases between. CDR3: CASSLRVGTAQETQYF. CDR3 DNA sequence: TGTGCCAGCAGCCTTAGGGTCGGGACTGCCCAAGAGACCCAGTACTTC.

This clonotype was counted at least ten times. V gene TRBV6-5 combines with J gene TRBJ2-3; unclear D gene. CDR3 length equals 14 residues. Per the germline V gene, CDR1 is MNHEY and CDR2 is SVGAGI. V shed 7 bases and J shed 6 bases, with 17 bases lying between them. The CDR3, as DNA: TGTGCCAGCAAAAGGGAAGGTTTGAGCGATACGCAGTATTTT. This codes for CASKREGLSDTQYF.